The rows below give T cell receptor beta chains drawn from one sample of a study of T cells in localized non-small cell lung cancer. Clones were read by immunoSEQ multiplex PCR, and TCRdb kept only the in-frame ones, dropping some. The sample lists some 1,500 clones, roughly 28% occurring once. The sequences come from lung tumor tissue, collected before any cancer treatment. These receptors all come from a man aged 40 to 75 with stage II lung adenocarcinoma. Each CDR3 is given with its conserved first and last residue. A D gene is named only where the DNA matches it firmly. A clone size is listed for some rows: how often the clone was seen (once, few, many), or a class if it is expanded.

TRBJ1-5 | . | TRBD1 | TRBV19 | CASSPRDSFNQPQHF | TGTGCCAGTAGTCCGCGGGACAGCTTTAATCAGCCCCAGCATTTT
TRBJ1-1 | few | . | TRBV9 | CASSVGDGREAFF | TGTGCCAGCAGCGTAGGGGATGGTCGTGAAGCTTTCTTT
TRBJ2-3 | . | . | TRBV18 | CASSKFQTGSTDTQYF | TGTGCCAGCTCAAAGTTTCAGACAGGAAGCACAGATACGCAGTATTTT
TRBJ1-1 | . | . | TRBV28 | CASSLQNTEAFF | TGTGCCAGCAGTTTACAGAACACTGAAGCTTTCTTC
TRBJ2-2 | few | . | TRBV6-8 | CASSSGGGSGELFF | TGTGCCAGCAGTTCCGGGGGCGGGAGCGGGGAGCTGTTTTTT
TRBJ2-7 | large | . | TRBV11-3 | CASNPGRGTREQYF | TGTGCCAGCAATCCCGGCAGGGGGACTCGCGAGCAGTACTTC
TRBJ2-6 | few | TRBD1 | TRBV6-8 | CASSYSGGPLSGANVLTF | TGTGCCAGCAGTTACTCAGGGGGCCCCCTCTCTGGGGCCAACGTCCTGACTTTC
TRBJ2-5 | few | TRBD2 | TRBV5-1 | CASSPGTSGRGWETQYF | TGCGCCAGCAGCCCCGGGACTAGCGGGAGAGGGTGGGAGACCCAGTACTTC
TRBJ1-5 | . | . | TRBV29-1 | CSVEVLGGQPQHF | TGCAGCGTTGAAGTCCTCGGGGGTCAGCCCCAGCATTTT
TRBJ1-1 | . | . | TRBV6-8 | CASSSTVNTEAFF | TGTGCCAGCAGTTCGACAGTGAACACTGAAGCTTTCTTT
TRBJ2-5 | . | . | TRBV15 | CATSRDWADQETQYF | TGTGCCACCAGCAGAGACTGGGCAGACCAAGAGACCCAGTACTTC
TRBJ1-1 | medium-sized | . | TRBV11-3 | CASSSTWTYETAEAFF | TGTGCCAGCAGCTCCACCTGGACCTATGAAACTGCTGAAGCTTTCTTT
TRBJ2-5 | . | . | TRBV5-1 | CASSSDTGWQETQYF | TGCGCCAGCAGCTCAGATACAGGGTGGCAAGAGACCCAGTACTTC
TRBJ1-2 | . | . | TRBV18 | CASSPATEYGYTF | TGTGCCAGCTCACCCGCGACTGAATATGGCTACACCTTC
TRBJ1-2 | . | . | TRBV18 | CASSYKTDNYGYTF | TGTGCCAGCTCATACAAGACAGATAACTATGGCTACACCTTC